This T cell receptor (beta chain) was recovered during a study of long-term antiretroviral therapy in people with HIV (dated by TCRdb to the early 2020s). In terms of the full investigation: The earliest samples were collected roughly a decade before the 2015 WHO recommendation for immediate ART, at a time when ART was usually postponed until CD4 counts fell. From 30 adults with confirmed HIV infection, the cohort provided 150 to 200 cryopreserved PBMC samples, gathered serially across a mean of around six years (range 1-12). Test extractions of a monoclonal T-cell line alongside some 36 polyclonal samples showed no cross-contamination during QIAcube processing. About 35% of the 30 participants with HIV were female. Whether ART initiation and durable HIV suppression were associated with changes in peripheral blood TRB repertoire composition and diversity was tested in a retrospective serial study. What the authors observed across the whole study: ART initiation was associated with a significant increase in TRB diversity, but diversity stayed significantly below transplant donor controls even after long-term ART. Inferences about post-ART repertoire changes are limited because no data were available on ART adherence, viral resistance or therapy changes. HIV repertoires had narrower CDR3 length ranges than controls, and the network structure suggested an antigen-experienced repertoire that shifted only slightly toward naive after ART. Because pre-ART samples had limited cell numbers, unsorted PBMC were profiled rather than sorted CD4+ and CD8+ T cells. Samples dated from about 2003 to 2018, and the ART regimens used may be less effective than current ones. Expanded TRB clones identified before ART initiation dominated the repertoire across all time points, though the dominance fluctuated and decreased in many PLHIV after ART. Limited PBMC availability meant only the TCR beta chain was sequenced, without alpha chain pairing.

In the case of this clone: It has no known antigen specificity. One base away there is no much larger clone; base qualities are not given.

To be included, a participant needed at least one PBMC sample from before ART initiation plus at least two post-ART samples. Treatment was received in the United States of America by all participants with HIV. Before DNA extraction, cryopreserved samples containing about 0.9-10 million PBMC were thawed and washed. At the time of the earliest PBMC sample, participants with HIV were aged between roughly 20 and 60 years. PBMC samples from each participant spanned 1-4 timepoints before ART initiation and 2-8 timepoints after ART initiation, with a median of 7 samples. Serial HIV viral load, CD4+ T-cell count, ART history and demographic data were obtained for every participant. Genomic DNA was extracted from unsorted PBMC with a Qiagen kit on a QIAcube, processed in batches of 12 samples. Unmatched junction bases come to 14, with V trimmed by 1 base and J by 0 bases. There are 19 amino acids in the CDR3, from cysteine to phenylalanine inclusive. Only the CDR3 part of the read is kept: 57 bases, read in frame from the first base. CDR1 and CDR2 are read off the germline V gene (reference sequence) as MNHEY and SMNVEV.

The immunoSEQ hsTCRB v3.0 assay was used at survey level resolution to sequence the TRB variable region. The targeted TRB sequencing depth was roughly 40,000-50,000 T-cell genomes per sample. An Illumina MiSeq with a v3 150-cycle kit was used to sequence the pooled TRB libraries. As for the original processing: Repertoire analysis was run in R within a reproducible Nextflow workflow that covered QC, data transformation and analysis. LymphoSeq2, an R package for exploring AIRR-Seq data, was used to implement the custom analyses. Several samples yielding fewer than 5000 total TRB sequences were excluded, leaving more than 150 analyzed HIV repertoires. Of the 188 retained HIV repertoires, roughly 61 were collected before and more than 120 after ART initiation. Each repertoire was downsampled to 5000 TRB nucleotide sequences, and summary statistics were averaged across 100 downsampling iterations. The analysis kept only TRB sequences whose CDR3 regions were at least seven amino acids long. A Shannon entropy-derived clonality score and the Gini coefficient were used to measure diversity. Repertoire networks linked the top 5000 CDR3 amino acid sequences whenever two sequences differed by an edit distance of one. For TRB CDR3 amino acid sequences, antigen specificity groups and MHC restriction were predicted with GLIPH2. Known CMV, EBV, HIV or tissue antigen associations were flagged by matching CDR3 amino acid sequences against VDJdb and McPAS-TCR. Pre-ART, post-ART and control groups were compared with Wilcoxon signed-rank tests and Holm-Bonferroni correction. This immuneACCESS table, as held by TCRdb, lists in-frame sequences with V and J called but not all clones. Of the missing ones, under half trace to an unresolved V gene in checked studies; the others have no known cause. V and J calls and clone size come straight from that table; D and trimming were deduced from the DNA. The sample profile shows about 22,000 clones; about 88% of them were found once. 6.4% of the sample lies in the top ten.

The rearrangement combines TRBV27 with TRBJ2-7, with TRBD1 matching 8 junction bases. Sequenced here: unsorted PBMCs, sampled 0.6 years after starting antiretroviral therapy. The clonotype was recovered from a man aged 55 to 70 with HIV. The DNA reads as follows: TGTGCCAGCAGTTTATTCGGTATAGGGACAGGATCTAACTCCTACGAGCAGTACTTC. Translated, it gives CASSLFGIGTGSNSYEQYF.